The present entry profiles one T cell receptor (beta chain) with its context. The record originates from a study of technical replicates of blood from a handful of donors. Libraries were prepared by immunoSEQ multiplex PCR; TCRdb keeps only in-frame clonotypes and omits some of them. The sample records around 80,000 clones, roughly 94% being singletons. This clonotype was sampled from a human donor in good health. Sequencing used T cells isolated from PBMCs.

DNA of the CDR3: TGTGCCAGCAGCCTAACAGGGGAGGAAAACACCTTC. This codes for CASSLTGEENTF. This sequence joins TRBV9 and TRBJ1-2; 7 positions match TRBD1. J lost 12 bases, V lost 4 bases, and 9 bases had no gene match. CDR3 length: 12 residues. Germline lookup yields CDR1 SGDLS and CDR2 YYNGEE.